A single sample gave rise to the 21 T cell receptor beta chains below, sequenced in a study of post-analysis software for immune sequencing data. Study-wide results and caveats: TRBV5-6, TRBV5-1 and TRBV20-1 were among roughly 5 TRBV segments more frequent in patients than controls.

Prepared libraries of TCR beta cDNA carried unique molecular identifiers. In TCRdb, the PCR reads were re-called with MiXCR into one record per CDR3 protein. The data show 750,000 to 950,000 distinct CDR3 sequences, approximately 57% seen once. These receptors have no known antigen. Sequenced input: blood. Receptors were obtained from a girl between 10 and 17 years old with multiple sclerosis.

This rearrangement joins TRBV13 to TRBJ2-4, with D possibly being TRBD2 (5 bases). The closer fit of TRBJ2-7 to the DNA end suggests the J call may be wrong. Germline assignment: CDR1 PRHDT and CDR2 FYEKMQ (reference sequence). CDR3 length equals 16 residues. CDR3 DNA: TGTGCCAGCAGCCAACGAGGGAGCGGCGCCCACTACGAGCAGTACTTC. Translated, it gives CASSQRGSGAHYEQYF.

This clonotype has a handful of counts. The genes are TRBV12-3 or TRBV12-4 and TRBJ2-4; unclear D gene. CDR3 length: 16 amino acids. Trimming stripped 5 bases from V and 7 bases from J, with 21 bases between. CDR3 amino acids: CASSDKDAHTRNIQYF. The CDR3 bases are TGTGCCAGCAGTGACAAGGACGCCCATACTCGGAACATTCAGTACTTC.

This chain connects TRBV24-1 to TRBJ2-1; 12 bases align to TRBD2. The CDR3 is 17 residues long. Germline V gene sequence: CDR1 KGHDR, CDR2 SFDVKD. Trimming cost V 5 bases and J 0 bases; bases outside gene matches: 4. The CDR3 nucleotides are TGTGCCACCAGTGGAACTAGCGGGGGGAGCTCCTACAATGAGCAGTTCTTC. This gives the protein CATSGTSGGSSYNEQFF.

This chain connects TRBV5-1 to TRBJ2-5; 9 bases are shared with TRBD2. V was clipped by 0 bases and J by 1 base; unmatched bases: 4. The CDR3 is made up of 16 amino acids. Germline assignment: CDR1 SGHRS and CDR2 YFSETQ. The CDR3 is CASSLGPREGQETQYF. The CDR3 nucleotides read TGCGCCAGCAGCTTGGGGCCGCGGGAGGGCCAAGAGACCCAGTACTTC.

The chain combines TRBV10-3 with TRBJ2-1, with D uncertain. The CDR3 covers 12 residues. CDR1 ENHRY and CDR2 SYGVKD come from the germline V gene. The ends were cut back, 8 bases at V and 6 bases at J, with 11 bases in the middle. The CDR3 is CAIGEWGNEQFF. CDR3 DNA: TGTGCCATCGGGGAATGGGGCAATGAGCAGTTCTTC.

The chain employs TRBV29-1 and TRBJ1-2; no firm D call. Trimming removed 6 bases from V and 5 bases from J, with 13 bases in between. This CDR3 region has 12 residues. Germline V lookup: CDR1 SQVTM, CDR2 ANQGSEA. CDR3 loop: CSVLGREYGYTF. In DNA, the CDR3 is TGCAGCGTGCTGGGCCGGGAGTATGGCTACACCTTC.

The chain recombines TRBV29-1 with TRBJ1-2, with 7 nucleotides matching TRBD1. V was pared by 4 bases and J by 1 base, with 6 bases of the junction left unmatched. The CDR3 is 14 residues long. Germline CDR1 reads SQVTM; CDR2 reads ANQGSEA. The CDR3 is CSVGQGVLNYGYTF. DNA of the CDR3: TGCAGCGTTGGACAGGGAGTACTTAACTATGGCTACACCTTC.

This clonotype was seen a handful of times. The rearrangement joins TRBV6-5 to TRBJ2-1; D may match TRBD1 or TRBD2 (6 bases each). The CDR3 sequence is 19 residues long. Germline V gene data show CDR1 as MNHEY and CDR2 as SVGAGI. The V end was cut by 0 bases, the J end by 9 bases, with 27 bases between. The CDR3 loop reads CASSYSRVVSSSSGAEQFF. In DNA form, the CDR3 reads TGTGCCAGCAGTTACTCGAGGGTGGTGTCTAGCAGCTCGGGGGCTGAGCAGTTCTTC.

The chain uses TRBV5-1 and TRBJ2-1, with 12 bases lining up with TRBD2. The CDR3 totals 17 residues. J was trimmed by 7 bases and V by 2 bases; bases with no gene match: 10. Germline V CDR1 and CDR2: SGHRS, YFSETQ. Written as DNA, the CDR3 is TGCGCCAGCAGCTTCTCTAGCGGGGGGGCCCTTGGTAATGAGCAGTTCTTC. Encoded protein: CASSFSSGGALGNEQFF.

This clonotype occurred a few times. This chain joins TRBV7-9 and TRBJ2-5; the D gene could be TRBD1 or TRBD2 (5 bases each). Trimming pared 0 bases from V and 0 bases from J, leaving 8 bases between. Germline V lookup: CDR1 SEHNR, CDR2 FQNEAQ (reference sequence). This CDR3 contains 15 residues. CDR3 region: CASSLAGRHQETQYF. Written as DNA, the CDR3 is TGTGCCAGCAGCTTAGCGGGACGTCACCAAGAGACCCAGTACTTC.

This chain uses TRBV29-1 with TRBJ2-3, with unresolved D. The length of the CDR3 is 14 residues. Between the trimmed V and J ends, which lost 6 bases and 0 bases, there was a span of 13 bases. Germline CDR1 SQVTM, CDR2 ANQGSEA. The CDR3 sequence is CSVCQVASTDTQYF. The CDR3 nucleotides are TGCAGCGTGTGCCAGGTAGCTAGCACAGATACGCAGTATTTT.

J is TRBJ1-2 and V is TRBV12-3 or TRBV12-4; D unclear. This CDR3 is built from 15 residues. V lost 6 bases to trimming and J lost 0 bases, with 14 bases between them. CDR3 protein: CASSRLGRANYGYTF. In DNA form, the CDR3 reads TGTGCCAGCAGCCGGCTCGGTCGGGCTAACTATGGCTACACCTTC.

This chain joins TRBV12-3 or TRBV12-4 and TRBJ2-7; D gene unclear. This CDR3 has 15 residues. Trimming shortened V by 6 bases and J by 0 bases, and 15 bases separated the two germline ends. This CDR3 is CASRQTGRSSYEQYF. The CDR3 DNA reads TGTGCCAGCAGGCAAACCGGACGTAGCTCCTACGAGCAGTACTTC.

The table lists this clonotype with a few counts. The rearrangement joins TRBV12-3 or TRBV12-4 to TRBJ2-5, with 7 bases matching TRBD1. The V gene end was trimmed by 6 bases and the J gene end by 4 bases; junction bases not matched to a gene: 17. The CDR3 loop spans 17 amino acids. As DNA, the CDR3 is TGTGCCAGCAGCCCCCAGACAGGGTCCGGGCTTGGAGAGACCCAGTACTTC. This encodes CASSPQTGSGLGETQYF.

This clonotype was picked up a small number of times. CDR3 protein: CASLGGRTTDTQYF. Written as DNA, the CDR3 is TGTGCCAGCCTGGGGGGCCGCACCACAGATACGCAGTATTTT. J is TRBJ2-3 and V is TRBV27; perhaps D is TRBD1 or TRBD2 (6 bases each). CDR1 MNHEY and CDR2 SMNVEV come from the germline V gene (reference sequence). CDR3 length: 14 amino acids. V shed 8 bases and J shed 2 bases, with 14 bases lying between them.

The chain is built from TRBV3-1 and TRBJ1-1; D is unresolved. The ends were cut back, 0 bases at V and 3 bases at J, with 14 bases in the middle. The CDR3 extends over 16 amino acids. Germline CDR1 LGHDT, CDR2 YNNKEL (reference sequence). CDR3 in DNA: TGTGCCAGCAGCCAAGATGCTAGAGGGCGGTACACTGAAGCTTTCTTT. Its translation: CASSQDARGRYTEAFF. Supplemented by reference TRBV3-1 and TRBJ1-1, the full variable domain reads DTAVSQTPKYLVTQMGNDKSIKCEQNLGHDTMYWYKQDSKKFLKIMFSYNNKELIINETVPNRFSPKSPDKAHLNLHINSLELGDSAVYFCASSQDARGRYTEAFFGQGTRLTVV.

The rearrangement joins TRBV20-1 to TRBJ2-2; TRBD2 might be the D (6 bases). CDR3 length: 14 residues. The germline V gene has CDR1 DFQATT and CDR2 SNEGSKA (reference sequence). The ends were cut back, 6 bases at V and 0 bases at J, with 11 bases in the middle. The DNA for the CDR3 is TGCAGTGCAGCCGGGGACTCGAACACCGGGGAGCTGTTTTTT. It yields the protein CSAAGDSNTGELFF.

The chain uses TRBV7-7 and TRBJ2-2, with 10 bases identical to TRBD1. This CDR3 spans 17 amino acids. The junction had 10 bases not matched to a gene; V was cut back by 5 bases and J by 4 bases. The germline CDR1 and CDR2 sequences are SSHAT and FNYEAQ (reference sequence). The CDR3 nucleotides are TGTGCCAGCAGCGCAGGGACAGGGGCTTGGGGCACCGGGGAGCTGTTTTTT. Translated: CASSAGTGAWGTGELFF.

This rearrangement joins TRBV29-1 to TRBJ1-1, with 7 bases fitting TRBD1. The CDR3 totals 13 residues. With 6 bases clipped from V and 11 bases from J, the junction kept 15 bases outside the gene matches. Looked up from germline, CDR1 is SQVTM and CDR2 is ANQGSEA. The CDR3 DNA follows: TGCAGCGTGGTTAAAGGGACAGCTGTGCACGCTTTCTTT. It encodes CSVVKGTAVHAFF.

This clonotype was observed once. The genes are TRBV6-2 or TRBV6-3 and TRBJ2-6, with TRBD2 matching over 8 bases. This CDR3 spans 18 amino acids. Germline V gives CDR1 MNHEY, CDR2 SVGEGT. V shed 7 bases and J 4 bases; nucleotides not matched to a gene: 15. CDR3: CASIHLSSGVTGANVLTF. The DNA for the CDR3 is TGTGCCAGCATCCACTTGAGTAGCGGGGTCACCGGGGCCAACGTCCTGACTTTC.

CDR3: CASSGIRGIRPDTQYF. The CDR3, as DNA: TGCGCCAGCAGTGGGATCCGGGGGATTCGACCAGATACGCAGTATTTT. The rearrangement joins TRBV4-1 to TRBJ2-3, with D tentatively TRBD2 (6 bases). Germline-derived CDR1 and CDR2 are MGHRA and YSYEKL. V was trimmed by 6 bases and J by 4 bases, leaving 20 bases between them. The CDR3 contains 16 residues.